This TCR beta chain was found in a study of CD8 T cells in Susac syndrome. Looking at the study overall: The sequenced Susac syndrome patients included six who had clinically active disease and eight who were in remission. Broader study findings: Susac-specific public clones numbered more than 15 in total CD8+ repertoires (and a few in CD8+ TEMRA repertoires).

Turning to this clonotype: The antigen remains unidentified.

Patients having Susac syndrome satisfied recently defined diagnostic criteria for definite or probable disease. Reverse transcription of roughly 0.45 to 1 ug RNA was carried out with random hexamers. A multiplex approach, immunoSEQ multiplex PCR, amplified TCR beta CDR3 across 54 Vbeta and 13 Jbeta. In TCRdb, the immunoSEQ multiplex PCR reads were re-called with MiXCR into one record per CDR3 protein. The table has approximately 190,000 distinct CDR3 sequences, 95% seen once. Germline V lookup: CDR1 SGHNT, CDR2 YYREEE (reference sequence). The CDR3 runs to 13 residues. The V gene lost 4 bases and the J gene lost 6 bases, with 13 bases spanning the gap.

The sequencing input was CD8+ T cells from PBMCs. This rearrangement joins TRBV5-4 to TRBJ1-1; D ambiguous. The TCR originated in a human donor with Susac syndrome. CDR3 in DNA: TGTGCCAGCAGCGCCAGAGTCACCCCTGAAGCTTTCTTT. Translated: CASSARVTPEAFF.